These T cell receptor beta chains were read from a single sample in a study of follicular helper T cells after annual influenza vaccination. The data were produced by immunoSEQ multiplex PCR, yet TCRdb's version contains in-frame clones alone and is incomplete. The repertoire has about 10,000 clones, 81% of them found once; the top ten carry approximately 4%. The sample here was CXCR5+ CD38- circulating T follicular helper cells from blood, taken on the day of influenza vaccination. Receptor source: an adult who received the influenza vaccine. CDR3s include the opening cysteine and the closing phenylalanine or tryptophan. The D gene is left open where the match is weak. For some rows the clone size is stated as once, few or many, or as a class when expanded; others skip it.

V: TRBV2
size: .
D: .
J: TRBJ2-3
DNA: TGTGCCAGCAGTGCCGGACAGGCGGGGGGCGTGGAGTATTTT
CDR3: CASSAGQAGGVEYF

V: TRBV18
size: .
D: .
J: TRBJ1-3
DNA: TGTGCCAGCTCACCGGGACATCCGAGCTCTGGAAACACCATATATTTT
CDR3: CASSPGHPSSGNTIYF

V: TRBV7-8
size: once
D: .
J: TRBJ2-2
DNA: TGTGCCAGCAGCTTAGTTCGTGTACGGGGCCTTAAGGCCGGGGAGCTGTTTTTT
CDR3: CASSLVRVRGLKAGELFF

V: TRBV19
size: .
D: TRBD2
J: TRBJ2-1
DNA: TGTGCCAGTACCAAAAACGGACTAGCGGGAGATGATGAGCAGTTCTTC
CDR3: CASTKNGLAGDDEQFF

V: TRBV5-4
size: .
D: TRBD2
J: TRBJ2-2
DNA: TGTGCCAGCAGCGACCAGCGGGAGGGCCTCACCGGGGAGCTGTTTTTT
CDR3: CASSDQREGLTGELFF

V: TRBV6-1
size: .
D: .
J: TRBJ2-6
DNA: TGTGCCAGCATCCGGGACGCCTCTGGGGCCAACGTCCTGACTTTC
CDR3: CASIRDASGANVLTF

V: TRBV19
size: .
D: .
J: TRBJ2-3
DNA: TGTGCCAGTAGTATGCTCGGGGGACGCACAGATACGCAGTATTTT
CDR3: CASSMLGGRTDTQYF

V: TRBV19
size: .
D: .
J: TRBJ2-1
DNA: TGTGCCAGTAGTATAGGGGCCTACAATGAGCAGTTCTTC
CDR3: CASSIGAYNEQFF

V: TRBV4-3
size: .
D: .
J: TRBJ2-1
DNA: TGCGCCAGCAGCCAAGGTCTACAGTACAATGAGCAGTTCTTC
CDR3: CASSQGLQYNEQFF

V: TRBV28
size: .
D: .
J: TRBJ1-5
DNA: TGTGCCAGCAGCCCGGGACTTCATAGCAATCAGCCCCAGCATTTT
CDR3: CASSPGLHSNQPQHF

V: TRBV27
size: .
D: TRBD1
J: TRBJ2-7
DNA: TGTGCCAGCAGTAGATCCGGGACAGTGTCCTACGAGCAGTACTTC
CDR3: CASSRSGTVSYEQYF

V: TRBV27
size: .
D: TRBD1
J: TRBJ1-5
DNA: TGTGCCAGCAGTTTAGGACAGGGGGCCGGCAATCAGCCCCAGCATTTT
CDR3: CASSLGQGAGNQPQHF

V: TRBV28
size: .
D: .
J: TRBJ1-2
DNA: TGTGCCAGCAGTCCTACGGTTAATGTGGACTATGGCTACACCTTC
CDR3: CASSPTVNVDYGYTF

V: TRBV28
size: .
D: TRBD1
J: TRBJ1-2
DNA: TGTGCCAGCAGTTTGGGACAGCCTAACTATGGCTACACCTTC
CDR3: CASSLGQPNYGYTF

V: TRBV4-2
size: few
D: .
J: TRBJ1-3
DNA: TGTGCCAGCAGCCAAGGGATGGGAAACACCATATATTTT
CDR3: CASSQGMGNTIYF

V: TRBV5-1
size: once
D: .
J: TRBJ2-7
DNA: TGCGCCAGCAGCCCAGGAGGGGGAAACTACGAGCAGTACTTC
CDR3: CASSPGGGNYEQYF

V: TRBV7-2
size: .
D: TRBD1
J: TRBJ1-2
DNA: TGTGCCAGCAGCATAGGGACAGCGTATGGCTACACCTTC
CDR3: CASSIGTAYGYTF

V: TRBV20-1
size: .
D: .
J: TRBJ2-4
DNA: TGCAGTGCAAGGGACTCCGGCATTCAGTACTTC
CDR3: CSARDSGIQYF

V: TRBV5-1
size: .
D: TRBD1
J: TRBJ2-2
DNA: TGCGCCAGCAGGACAGGGGTCGCCGGGGAGCTGTTTTTT
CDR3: CASRTGVAGELFF

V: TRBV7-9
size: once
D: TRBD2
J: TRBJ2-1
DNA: TGTGCCAGCAGCAAACGGGGGGACCCGAGCTCCTACAATGAGCAGTTCTTC
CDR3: CASSKRGDPSSYNEQFF

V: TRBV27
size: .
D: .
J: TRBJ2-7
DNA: TGTGCCAGCAGTCCCCCGGGACAAGCCTACGAGCAGTACTTC
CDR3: CASSPPGQAYEQYF

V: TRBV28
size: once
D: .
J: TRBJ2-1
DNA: TGTGCCAGCAGCTTTCAATCCTACAATGAGCAGTTCTTC
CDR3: CASSFQSYNEQFF

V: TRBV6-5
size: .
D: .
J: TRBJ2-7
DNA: TGTGCCAGCGGAGGGGAAAACTACGAGCAGTACTTC
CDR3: CASGGENYEQYF

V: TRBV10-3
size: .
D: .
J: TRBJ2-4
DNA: TGTGCCATCAGTGACTTGGACAGAGATGGCAAAAACATTCAGTACTTC
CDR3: CAISDLDRDGKNIQYF

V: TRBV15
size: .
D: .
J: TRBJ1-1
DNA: TGTGCCACCAGCAGAGGCGCTGGGACGGCTACTGAAGCTTTCTTT
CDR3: CATSRGAGTATEAFF

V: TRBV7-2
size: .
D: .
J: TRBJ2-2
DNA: TGTGCCAGCAGCTTACGGGGAGGCATAACCGGGGAGCTGTTTTTT
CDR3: CASSLRGGITGELFF

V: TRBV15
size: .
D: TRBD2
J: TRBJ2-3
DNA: TGTGCCACCAGCAGAGAGGGTAGTAGGGAGGGAATAAGCACAGATACGCAGTATTTT
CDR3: CATSREGSREGISTDTQYF

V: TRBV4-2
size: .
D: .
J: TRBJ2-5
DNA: TGTGCCAGCAGCCAAAGAACGGGAGAGCAAGAGACCCAGTACTTC
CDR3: CASSQRTGEQETQYF

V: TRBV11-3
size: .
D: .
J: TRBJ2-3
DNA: TGTGCCAGCAGCTCGGCGCGTGCCGCAGATACGCAGTATTTT
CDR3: CASSSARAADTQYF

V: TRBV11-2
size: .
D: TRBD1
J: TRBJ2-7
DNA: TGTGCCAGCAGCTTAGGGGCCGGGACAGGGGGCCGGGAGCAGTACTTC
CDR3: CASSLGAGTGGREQYF

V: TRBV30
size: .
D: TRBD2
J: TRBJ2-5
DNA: TGTGCCTGGAGTGTAACGGGAGGCGGTGGGGAGACCCAGTACTTC
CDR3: CAWSVTGGGGETQYF

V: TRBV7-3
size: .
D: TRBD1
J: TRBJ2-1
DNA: TGTGCCAGCAGCCCCGGGACAGACAATGAGCAGTTCTTC
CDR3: CASSPGTDNEQFF

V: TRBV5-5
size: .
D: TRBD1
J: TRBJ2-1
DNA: TGTGCCAGCAGCTTGAGGGCGACAGGGGAAGGAGAGCAGTTCTTC
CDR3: CASSLRATGEGEQFF

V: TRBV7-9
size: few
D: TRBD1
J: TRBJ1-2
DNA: TGTGCCAGCAGCCGAGACGGCCAGGGGGCATATGGCTACACCTTC
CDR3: CASSRDGQGAYGYTF

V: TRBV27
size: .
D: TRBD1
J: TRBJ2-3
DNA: TGCCGGAGATTCAGGGGGCTGGTAGATACGCAGTATTTT
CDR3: CRRFRGLVDTQYF

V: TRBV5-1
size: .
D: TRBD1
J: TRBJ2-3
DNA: TGCGCCAGCAGCTCCGGGACAGAGGGCACAGATACGCAGTATTTT
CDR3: CASSSGTEGTDTQYF

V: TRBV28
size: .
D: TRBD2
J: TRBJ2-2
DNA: TGTGCCAGCAGTTCATATGGGACTAGCCCGAACACCGGGGAGCTGTTTTTT
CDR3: CASSSYGTSPNTGELFF

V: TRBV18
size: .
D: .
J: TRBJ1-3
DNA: TGTGCCAGCTCACCAGCAGCCACCTCTGGAAACACCATATATTTT
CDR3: CASSPAATSGNTIYF

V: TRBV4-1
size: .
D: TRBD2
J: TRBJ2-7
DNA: TGCGCCAGCAGCCAAGAAGGTGGGACTAGCGGCCCCTACGAGCAGTACTTC
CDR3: CASSQEGGTSGPYEQYF

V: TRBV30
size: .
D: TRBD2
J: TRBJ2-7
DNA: TGTGCCGGGGACCGGGACAGTCGACTAGCGGGAGGCAACGAGCAGTACTTC
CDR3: CAGDRDSRLAGGNEQYF

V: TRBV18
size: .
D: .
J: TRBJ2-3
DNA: TGTGCCAGCTCACCTAGGGTGAACACAGATACGCAGTATTTT
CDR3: CASSPRVNTDTQYF

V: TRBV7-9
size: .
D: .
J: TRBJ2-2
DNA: TGTGCCAGCAGCTTATCCGGGGGCCCCGATCCCCCCGGGGAGCTGTTTTTT
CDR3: CASSLSGGPDPPGELFF

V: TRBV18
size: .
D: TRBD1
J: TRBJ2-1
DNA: TGTGCCAGCTCACCAACGCCGCCGGGACAGAGCTCCTACAATGAGCAGTTCTTC
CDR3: CASSPTPPGQSSYNEQFF